This T cell receptor (beta chain) was identified in a study of T cells in Graves' hyperthyroidism and ophthalmopathy (dated by TCRdb to about 2019). General notes on the study: Peripheral blood samples were taken at the time of initial diagnosis, prior to any treatment. To identify TCR V-J signatures that set the groups apart, the researchers used a discovery cohort of 90 to 100 patients, made up of 40 to 45 with Graves' ophthalmopathy and some 58 with stable Graves' hyperthyroidism. Whether ophthalmopathy could be predicted prospectively was tested in an independent validation cohort made up of 18 to 20 hyperthyroidism patients plus 17 patients who later progressed to ophthalmopathy. The roughly 91 discovery patients were randomly divided into training and test sets at a 7:3 ratio. In more than 5 Graves' hyperthyroidism patients, the study also compared T-cell repertoires from thyroid tissue with T-cell repertoires from blood. Once sampling was done, hyperthyroidism patients were given methimazole at a starting dose of 30 mg daily, whereas ophthalmopathy patients were given high-dose intravenous methylprednisolone. TCR Vbeta CDR3 sequencing of approximately 140 peripheral blood samples (about 45 ophthalmopathy, about 74 hyperthyroidism and roughly 17 progressor patients) is reported in the paper.

TCR beta CDR3 regions were amplified from RNA transcripts. The first round of RT-PCR for the TCR CDR3 was performed with the HTBI primer set and the Qiagen OneStep RT-PCR kit. The libraries were constructed in a second round of multiplex PCR and then size-selected and purified. Paired-end sequencing of the libraries was performed with 100 bp reads on an Illumina HiSeq2000. Under the source paper's analysis protocol: SOAPnuke was used to process the raw data, throwing out any read that contained adapters or uncalled bases, had a mean Phred below 15, or lacked an exact constant-primer or identifier match. High-quality paired reads were merged using COPE v1.2.5, and each unique nucleotide sequence was defined as a clonotype. MiTCR v1.1 was used to align the clonotypes against IMGT TRBV, TRBD and TRBJ reference segments. The analysis included only V-J combinations with a frequency above 0.0001, which together covered more than 99% of the repertoires. The TCS score was defined as the ratio of F50 (clonal expansion) to E x V (chaos), calculated using BLOSUM62-based TCRdist between CDR3 peptides within each V-J. Welch's t-statistics and random forest reduced just over 500 V-J features to roughly 13, which were used in a naive Bayes classifier (R e1071). TCRdb handled the public reads itself, with Q25 trimming in fastp and clone calling in MiXCR, and kept productive beta chains. For every CDR3 protein sequence, its rows merge into one entry that carries the most common genes and DNA. Here the V and J calls rest on TCRdb's processing, not on the authors' analysis. Within this sample are approximately 600,000 distinct CDR3 sequences, with roughly 20% of them counted one time only. Over 30% of the sample comes from the top ten.

The CDR3 sequence holds 11 residues, the cysteine and phenylalanine included. The CDR3 DNA has 33 bases and is translated from base 1. V drops 5 bases and J drops 6 bases, leaving 9 bases in between. Via the germline V gene (reference sequence), CDR1 is GTSNPN and CDR2 SVGIG. Ophthalmopathy patients had moderately to severely active disease, Clinical Activity Score of at least 3, NOSPECS grade of at least 4, and duration under 3 months. Any patient with an uncontrolled infection, another autoimmune disease, pregnancy or lactation was excluded. Diagnoses relied on clinical symptoms, serum thyroxine and TRAb, thyroid ultrasound and orbital computed tomography. Ficoll-Paque density gradient centrifugation was used to isolate PBMCs from 9.5 to 10 ml of fresh peripheral blood. Total RNA was extracted using Trizol reagent, and RNA quality was assessed on an Agilent 2100 Bioanalyzer. This clonotype was counted between two and nine times. What antigen it recognizes has not been identified. No per-base quality is available; no much larger clone lies one base away.

The paper as a whole reports these results and caveats: A model built on a 13 V-J signature distinguished ophthalmopathy from stable hyperthyroidism, reaching roughly 88% sensitivity and 81.08% specificity in cross-validation and 80%/75% in testing. Blood samples also contained most of the expanded thyroid clonotypes (frequency above 0.001), which suggests that blood repertoires may reflect thyroid immune responses. Sample size was not statistically predetermined, and investigators were not blinded to group allocation. In validation, the model predicted progression to ophthalmopathy a median of 6.5 months before onset, with 70% to 71% sensitivity and 72.22% specificity.

The sequencing input was blood. The V gene is TRBV30 and the J gene is TRBJ2-3, with the D segment identity uncertain. This receptor was obtained from a man aged 30 to 45 with Graves' ophthalmopathy. The DNA reads as follows: TGTGCCTGGGGTGCGGCGGATACGCAGTATTTT. Its protein product is CAWGAADTQYF.